Following are 26 T cell receptor beta chains from one sample sequenced in a study of identical twins. TCRdb ran MiXCR on the 5' RACE reads and lists one entry per CDR3 protein. Among some 1,700,000 distinct CDR3 sequences listed, about 31% were seen once. The specimen was cord blood. The source of these receptors is a newborn girl in good health.

This clonotype was seen at least ten times. The V call is TRBV28, the J call TRBJ2-7; D remains unclear. Germline assignment: CDR1 MDHEN and CDR2 SYDVKM. The CDR3 has 14 amino acids. V lost 3 bases to trimming and J lost 2 bases, with 11 bases between them. The CDR3 region has the DNA TGTGCCAGCAGTTTTGATAGGTGGCCCTACGAGCAGTACTTC. This codes for CASSFDRWPYEQYF.

This clonotype has more than one count but fewer than ten. For the CDR3, the DNA is TGTGCCAGCACTTTCCTGAGACAGGACCTCTATGGCTACACCTTC. Translation: CASTFLRQDLYGYTF. V and J are TRBV12-3 or TRBV12-4 and TRBJ1-2; D may be TRBD1 (6 bases). CDR3 length equals 15 residues. V lost 7 bases to trimming and J lost 4 bases, with 19 bases between them.

This clonotype was seen only a few times. The chain has TRBV6-1 and TRBJ1-5; D gene unclear. The V end was cut by 7 bases, the J end by 1 base, with 8 bases between. The CDR3 runs 13 residues. Germline-derived CDR1 and CDR2 are MNHNS and SASEGT. Here the CDR3 DNA reads TGTGCCAGCACAAGGTTGAGCAATCAGCCCCAGCATTTT. Protein product: CASTRLSNQPQHF.

This rearrangement joins TRBV21-1 to TRBJ1-5; TRBD1, the table's D call, lacks a check against the DNA. TRBV21-1 is deemed a pseudogene. The CDR3 totals 17 residues. CDR3 amino acids: CASSKAPGTGDNQPQHF. The CDR3 DNA is TGTGCCAGCAGCAAAGCCCCTGGGACAGGGGACAATCAGCCCCAGCATTTT.

This clonotype appeared a few times. The J gene is TRBJ2-4, the V gene TRBV19; 7 nucleotides match TRBD1. Germline CDR1 is LNHDA and CDR2 is SQIVND (reference sequence). Unmatched junction bases numbered 10, after V lost 10 bases and J lost 1 base. The CDR3 is 15 amino acids. The CDR3 protein is CATRQGLLAKNIQYF. The CDR3 DNA follows: TGTGCCACCAGACAGGGATTACTTGCCAAAAACATTCAGTACTTC. The full variable domain, completed using reference TRBV19 and TRBJ2-4, is DGGITQSPKYLFRKEGQNVTLSCEQNLNHDAMYWYRQDPGQGLRLIYYSQIVNDFQKGDIAEGYSVSREKKESFPLTVTSAQKNPTAFYLCATRQGLLAKNIQYFGAGTRLSVL.

This chain links TRBV2 with TRBJ2-7; 8 positions agree with TRBD2. Per germline, CDR1 SNHLY and CDR2 FYNNEI. The J segment lost 2 bases and the V segment lost 0 bases, leaving 3 bases of the junction unmatched. The CDR3 totals 15 residues. The DNA for the CDR3 is TGTGCCAGCAGTGAAGCGCCGGGAGGGACCTACGAGCAGTACTTC. Amino acid sequence: CASSEAPGGTYEQYF.

In this sample, this clonotype turned up many times. J is TRBJ2-7 and V is TRBV29-1, with D perhaps TRBD1 (6 bases). This CDR3 is 13 amino acids long. Trimming cost V 5 bases and J 5 bases, with 16 bases left between them. Germline CDR1 reads SQVTM; CDR2 reads ANQGSEA. The CDR3 nucleotides read TGCAGCGTTTATTTAGGGGGTCGAGACGAGCAGTACTTC. It yields the protein CSVYLGGRDEQYF.

The chain's CDR3 is CASSRFLAGEGKQYF. The CDR3 bases are TGCGCCAGCAGCCGCTTCCTAGCGGGAGAAGGCAAGCAGTACTTC. This rearrangement joins TRBV4-1 to TRBJ2-7, with 10 bases aligning to TRBD2. The V segment lost 4 bases and the J segment 8 bases; nucleotides outside the gene matches: 11. There are 15 residues in the CDR3. CDR1 MGHRA and CDR2 YSYEKL come from the germline V gene.

The table lists this clonotype with a few counts. V gene TRBV4-2 combines with J gene TRBJ2-3; D is perhaps TRBD2 (5 bases). Germline CDR1 LGHNA, CDR2 YNFKEQ. Deletions cut 3 bases from V and 0 bases from J, with 19 bases between. This CDR3 region has 18 residues. The CDR3: CASSQIILSGRSTDTQYF. In nucleotides, the CDR3 is TGTGCCAGCAGCCAGATAATACTCAGCGGCAGAAGCACAGATACGCAGTATTTT.

The chain carries TRBV7-9 and TRBJ1-2, with unresolved D. Germline loops: CDR1 SEHNR, CDR2 FQNEAQ (reference sequence). This CDR3 has 16 amino acids. Trimming removed 4 bases from V and 4 bases from J, with 19 bases in between. The CDR3 region is CASSSSPRGFSYGYTF. The CDR3 DNA reads TGTGCCAGCAGCTCCTCCCCGCGGGGTTTCAGCTATGGCTACACCTTC.

V is TRBV20-1 and J is TRBJ1-2; D is ambiguous. The CDR3 sequence is 14 residues long. Germline CDR1 is DFQATT and CDR2 is SNEGSKA (reference sequence). The V and J ends lost 4 bases and 2 bases respectively, with 14 bases between them. Here the CDR3 DNA reads TGCAGTGCTACCCAAGAGGTCCTGAACTATGGCTACACCTTC. Its protein is CSATQEVLNYGYTF.

This clonotype was observed a few times. J is TRBJ2-1 and V is TRBV28; D unresolved. Between the trimmed V and J ends, which lost 5 bases and 0 bases, there was a span of 14 bases. From germline, CDR1 is MDHEN and CDR2 SYDVKM. The CDR3 is made up of 16 amino acids. Here the CDR3 reads CASSKFRISSYNEQFF. The CDR3 DNA reads TGTGCCAGCAGTAAATTTAGGATCAGCTCCTACAATGAGCAGTTCTTC.

The chain recombines TRBV18 with TRBJ1-5; a weak D match, TRBD1 (6 bases). V was trimmed by 0 bases and J by 3 bases, leaving 12 bases between them. CDR3 length: 16 amino acids. Per germline, CDR1 KGHSH and CDR2 LQKENI. CDR3 coding DNA: TGTGCCAGCTCACCACCCGGGGGGCCTCTCAATCAGCCCCAGCATTTT. This translates into CASSPPGGPLNQPQHF.

This chain joins TRBV12-3 or TRBV12-4 and TRBJ2-3, with 8 bases lining up with TRBD2. V lost 3 bases and J lost 1; bases outside the gene matches: 12. There are 18 residues in the CDR3. DNA of the CDR3: TGTGCCAGCAGTTTCGCCCTCCCGAAGCGGGGGCGCACAGATACGCAGTATTTT. As protein: CASSFALPKRGRTDTQYF.

This clonotype was recorded a few times. The chain combines TRBV27 with TRBJ1-6; D might be TRBD1 (6 bases). Germline assignment: CDR1 MNHEY and CDR2 SMNVEV (reference sequence). The CDR3 extends over 13 amino acids. Trimming stripped 3 bases from V and 9 bases from J, with 9 bases between. The chain's CDR3 is CASSLVGGSPLHF. The DNA for the CDR3 is TGTGCCAGCAGTTTGGTAGGGGGTTCACCCCTCCACTTT.

This clonotype has only a few counts. V usage is TRBV11-1 and J usage is TRBJ2-2; TRBD1 matches 7 bases. The CDR3 is 16 amino acids. In germline, CDR1 is SGHAT, CDR2 FQDESV (reference sequence). J gave up 1 base and V 9 bases, and 11 bases lay outside the gene matches. The CDR3 region is CASRAYRTGNTGELFF. DNA for the CDR3: TGTGCCAGTCGAGCTTATAGGACAGGGAACACCGGGGAGCTGTTTTTT.

The chain couples TRBV13 to TRBJ2-3; a possible D gene is TRBD2 (5 bases). Trimming removed 5 bases from V and 4 bases from J, with 13 bases in between. Germline CDR1 and CDR2: PRHDT and FYEKMQ (reference sequence). The CDR3 covers 14 residues. The CDR3 nucleotides are TGTGCCAGCAGCCCCATGCTCGGGGCAGATACGCAGTATTTT. It encodes CASSPMLGADTQYF.

V and J are TRBV5-5 and TRBJ2-3; D not resolved. The germline CDR1 and CDR2 sequences are SGHKS and YYEKEE (reference sequence). CDR3 length equals 14 residues. V lost 5 bases and J 0 bases, leaving 10 bases between the germline ends. In DNA, the CDR3 is TGTGCCAGCAGACACGACCCCAGCACAGATACGCAGTATTTT. It encodes CASRHDPSTDTQYF.

The table lists this clonotype with a few counts. The gene calls are TRBV28 and TRBJ2-7, with TRBD2 identical over 7 bases. The CDR3 runs to 13 residues. Losses at the gene ends were 10 bases for V and 3 bases for J; bases not matched to a gene: 9. CDR1 and CDR2 (germline): MDHEN, SYDVKM. CDR3 nucleotides: TGTGCCATCTCCCCAGGGACTAACTACGAGCAGTACTTC. As protein: CAISPGTNYEQYF.

The rearrangement joins TRBV7-2 to TRBJ2-7; D is undetermined. V lost 3 bases and J 7 bases, leaving 13 bases between the germline ends. Germline V gene data show CDR1 as SGHTA and CDR2 as FQGNSA. The CDR3 is made up of 13 amino acids. CDR3 in amino acids: CASSLRRSNEQYF. The CDR3 region has the DNA TGTGCCAGCAGCTTGAGGAGAAGTAATGAGCAGTACTTC.

This clonotype showed up just a few times. The CDR3 protein is CASSQVSTGQGHEQYF. The CDR3 DNA reads as TGCGCCAGCAGCCAAGTAAGCACTGGACAGGGCCACGAGCAGTACTTC. This rearrangement joins TRBV4-1 to TRBJ2-7, with 8 bases fitting TRBD1. This CDR3 is built from 16 residues. Germline V gives CDR1 MGHRA, CDR2 YSYEKL. After removal of 1 base from V and 5 bases from J, the junction contained 10 bases not matched to a gene.

This clonotype has more than one count but fewer than ten. The J gene is TRBJ1-2, the V gene TRBV11-2, with D perhaps matching TRBD1 (5 bases). Germline V gene sequence: CDR1 SGHAT, CDR2 FQNNGV. The CDR3 has 15 amino acids. Trimming stripped 5 bases from V and 2 bases from J, with 15 bases between. CDR3 sequence (DNA): TGTGCCAGCAGCCCAAGGCCCAAGGGGAACTATGGCTACACCTTC. Its protein is CASSPRPKGNYGYTF.

A few counts support this clonotype. DNA of the CDR3: TGTGCCAGCAGTGAGCTAGCGGGAGCCTCAAACATTCAGTACTTC. Amino acids: CASSELAGASNIQYF. V and J are TRBV6-1 and TRBJ2-4, with 10 bases lining up with TRBD2. V lost 3 bases to trimming and J lost 6 bases; unmatched junction nucleotides: 5. CDR1 and CDR2 from the germline V gene are MNHNS and SASEGT. The CDR3 spans 15 residues.

This chain joins TRBV20-1 and TRBJ2-1, with 10 bases matching TRBD2. Germline CDR1 and CDR2: DFQATT and SNEGSKA (reference sequence). The CDR3 length is 16 residues. Trimming cost V 3 bases and J 2 bases; bases outside gene matches: 7. In DNA, the CDR3 is TGCAGTGCTAGCCTTACACTAGCGGGGACCTACAATGAGCAGTTCTTC. Residues: CSASLTLAGTYNEQFF.

This chain uses TRBV2 with TRBJ1-1; D not resolved. This CDR3 region has 10 residues. Looked up from germline, CDR1 is SNHLY and CDR2 is FYNNEI. V lost 7 bases and J 11 bases, leaving 11 bases between the germline ends. The CDR3 sequence is CASMAVSAFF. In nucleotides, the CDR3 is TGTGCCAGCATGGCTGTGAGCGCTTTCTTT. Drawing the rest from reference TRBV2 and TRBJ1-1, the complete variable domain is EPEVTQTPSHQVTQMGQEVILRCVPISNHLYFYWYRQILGQKVEFLVSFYNNEISEKSEIFDDQFSVERPDGSNFTLKIRSTKLEDSAMYFCASMAVSAFFGQGTRLTVV.

This clonotype was counted only a few times. This rearrangement joins TRBV9 to TRBJ2-3; 8 bases align to TRBD1. Germline V gene data show CDR1 as SGDLS and CDR2 as YYNGEE. With V trimmed by 3 bases and J by 3 bases, 9 bases remained unmatched. CDR3 length: 16 residues. The CDR3 nucleotides read TGTGCCAGCAGCGCAAGGACAGGGATTATGACAGATACGCAGTATTTT. Translated: CASSARTGIMTDTQYF.